The rows below give T cell receptor beta chains drawn from one sample of a study of Ad26.COV2.S vaccination and SARS-CoV-2 variants. Only in-frame clones appear in the TCRdb table, and some are missing; sequencing was by immunoSEQ multiplex PCR. This table holds about 480,000 clones, around nine tenths found once. The starting material was peripheral blood, obtained in a trial of Ad26.COV2.S vaccine versus placebo. These receptors were taken from a person aged 18 to 65 who received the Ad26.COV2.S COVID-19 vaccine or a placebo. Both conserved end residues are part of each CDR3. A D gene is named only where the DNA matches it firmly. The size of a clone is reported for some rows only, either as once, few or many, or as a class for expanded clones.

>.|.|TRBJ2-7|TRBV27
TGTGCCAGCAGTTTCCTCGGCTACCCCTACGAGCAGTACTTC
CASSFLGYPYEQYF
>TRBD1|.|TRBJ1-3|TRBV11-2
TGTGCCAGCAGCCGTGGTGGGGGGACAGGGATCGTTGGAAACACCATATATTTT
CASSRGGGTGIVGNTIYF
>TRBD2|.|TRBJ2-7|TRBV5-5
TGTGCCAGCAGCCCCGGACTAGCGGGAGGGCGAAACTACGAGCAGTACTTC
CASSPGLAGGRNYEQYF
>.|.|TRBJ1-1|TRBV29-1
TGCAGCGTTGAAGCGCGCACGAACACTGAAGCTTTCTTT
CSVEARTNTEAFF
>TRBD1|.|TRBJ2-3|TRBV5-4
TGTGCCAGCAGCTTAGAGAGGGGGCGGATGACCACAGATACGCAGTATTTT
CASSLERGRMTTDTQYF
>.|.|TRBJ2-2|TRBV19
TGTGCCAGTAGTATAAAGGGGCAGATTGCACCCGGGGAGCTGTTTTTT
CASSIKGQIAPGELFF
>.|.|TRBJ2-7|TRBV5-1
TGCGCCAGCAGCTTGGGCGCGAGAGACGGTTACGAGCAGTACTTC
CASSLGARDGYEQYF
>.|.|TRBJ2-1|TRBV11-2
TGTGCCAGCAGCTTAGGTCTGCGGGACCATCCCATCCCCAACGAGCAGTTCTTC
CASSLGLRDHPIPNEQFF
>.|once|TRBJ2-2|TRBV9
TGTGCCAGCAGCGCTCCCCTGGCCGGGGAGCTGTTTTTT
CASSAPLAGELFF
>.|.|TRBJ2-2|TRBV2
TGTGCCAGCAATGTACAGGCGTTCACCGGGGAGCTGTTTTTT
CASNVQAFTGELFF